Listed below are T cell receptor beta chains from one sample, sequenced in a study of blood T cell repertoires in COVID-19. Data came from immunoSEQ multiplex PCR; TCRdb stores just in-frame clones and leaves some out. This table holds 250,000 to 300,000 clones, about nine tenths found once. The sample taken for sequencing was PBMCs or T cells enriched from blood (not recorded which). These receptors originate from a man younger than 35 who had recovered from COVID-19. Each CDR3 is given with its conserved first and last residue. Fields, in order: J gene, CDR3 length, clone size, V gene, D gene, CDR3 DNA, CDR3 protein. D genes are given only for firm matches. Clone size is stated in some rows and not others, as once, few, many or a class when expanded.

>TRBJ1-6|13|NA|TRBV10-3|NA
TGTGCCATCAGGGGGCAGGGGAAATCACCCCTCCACTTT
CAIRGQGKSPLHF
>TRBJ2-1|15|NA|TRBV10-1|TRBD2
TGCGCCAGCAGTGAGTCGAATCGGGGAGGGCGTGAGCAGTTCTTC
CASSESNRGGREQFF
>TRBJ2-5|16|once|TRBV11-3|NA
TGTGCCAGCAGCTTAGGGGGCTGGGGTCGCCAAGAGACCCAGTACTTC
CASSLGGWGRQETQYF
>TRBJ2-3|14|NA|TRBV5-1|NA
TGCGCCAGCAGCCGGGACACCCGCACAGATACGCAGTATTTT
CASSRDTRTDTQYF
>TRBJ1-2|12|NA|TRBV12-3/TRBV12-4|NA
TGTGCCAGCAGTTTACAGGGGAGAGGCTACACCTTC
CASSLQGRGYTF
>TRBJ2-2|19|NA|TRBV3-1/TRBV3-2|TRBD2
TGTGCCAGCAGCCAAGTTGTTGGACTAGCGGGAGAGAACACCGGGGAGCTGTTTTTT
CASSQVVGLAGENTGELFF
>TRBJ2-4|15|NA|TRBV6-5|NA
TGTGCCAGCGAGCCGCAAACCGTAGCCAAAAACATTCAGTACTTC
CASEPQTVAKNIQYF
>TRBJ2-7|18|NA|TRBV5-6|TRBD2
TGTGCCAGCAGCTTGATTAGCGGGGGTACCTCCTATCTCTACGAGCAGTACTTC
CASSLISGGTSYLYEQYF
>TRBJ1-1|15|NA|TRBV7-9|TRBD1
TGTGCCAGCAGCTCCGGGACAGGGATATCGACTGAAGCTTTCTTT
CASSSGTGISTEAFF
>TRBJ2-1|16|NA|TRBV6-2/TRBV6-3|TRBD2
TGTGCCAGCAGTTACTCGGGACTAGCGGCTACCAATGAGCAGTTCTTC
CASSYSGLAATNEQFF
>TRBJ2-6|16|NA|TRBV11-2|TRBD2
TGTGCCAGCAGCTCGCGCGGGGGGTCTGGGGCCAACGTCCTGACTTTC
CASSSRGGSGANVLTF
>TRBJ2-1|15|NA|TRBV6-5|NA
TGTGCCAGCCTTCTTGACGGGGTCGGTTTCGATGAGCAGTTCTTC
CASLLDGVGFDEQFF
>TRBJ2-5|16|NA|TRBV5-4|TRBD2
TGTGCCAGCAGCTCAAGGACTAGCGGGGGGGAAGAGACCCAGTACTTC
CASSSRTSGGEETQYF
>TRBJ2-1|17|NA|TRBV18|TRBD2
TGTGCCAGCAGACCCCATGTAGCGGGGGGGTTCCCGAATGAGCAGTTCTTC
CASRPHVAGGFPNEQFF
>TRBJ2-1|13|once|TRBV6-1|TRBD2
TGTGCCAGCAGTGAATTTAGGACTAGCGTCGAGTTCTTC
CASSEFRTSVEFF
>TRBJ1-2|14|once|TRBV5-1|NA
TGCGCCAGCAGCTTGGCCGAGCTGGTAGATGGCTACACCTTC
CASSLAELVDGYTF
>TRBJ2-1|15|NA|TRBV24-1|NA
TGTGCCACCAGTGATTTCACGGGAGCAAACAATGAGCAGTTCTTC
CATSDFTGANNEQFF
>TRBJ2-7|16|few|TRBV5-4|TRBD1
TGTGCCAGCAGCTCGGGCGACAGGGGCGCCCTCTACGAGCAGTACTTC
CASSSGDRGALYEQYF
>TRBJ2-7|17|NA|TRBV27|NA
TGTGCCAGCAGTTTAACTCTCACAGGCCCCATCACCTACGAGCAGTACTTC
CASSLTLTGPITYEQYF
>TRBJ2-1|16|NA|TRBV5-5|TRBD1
TGTGCCAGCAGCTTGGCGGCAGGGGGCTCTATATATGAGCAGTTCTTC
CASSLAAGGSIYEQFF
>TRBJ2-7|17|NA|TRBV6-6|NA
TGTGCCAGCAGTCCCAGGGGCGGGGGCGCGGGCTCCTACGAGCAGTACTTC
CASSPRGGGAGSYEQYF
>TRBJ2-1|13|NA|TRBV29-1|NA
TGCAGCGTCGTAACTAGTCTAGCGAATGAGCAGTTCTTC
CSVVTSLANEQFF
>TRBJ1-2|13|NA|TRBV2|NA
TGTGCCAGCAGTCCACAGGGAGACTATGGCTACACCTTC
CASSPQGDYGYTF